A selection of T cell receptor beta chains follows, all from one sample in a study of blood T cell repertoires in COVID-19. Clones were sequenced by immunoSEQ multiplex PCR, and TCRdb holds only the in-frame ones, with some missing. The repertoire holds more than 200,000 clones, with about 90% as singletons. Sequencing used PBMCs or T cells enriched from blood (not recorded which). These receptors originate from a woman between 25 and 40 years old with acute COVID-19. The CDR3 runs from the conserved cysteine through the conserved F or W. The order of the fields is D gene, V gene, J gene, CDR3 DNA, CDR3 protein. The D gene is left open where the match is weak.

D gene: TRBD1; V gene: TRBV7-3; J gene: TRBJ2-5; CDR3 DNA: TGTGCCAGCAGCTTAAACAGGGGAGAGACCCAGTACTTC; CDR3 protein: CASSLNRGETQYF
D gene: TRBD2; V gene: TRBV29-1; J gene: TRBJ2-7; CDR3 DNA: TGCAGCGTTGTTCCTAGCGGGGTCTCCTACGAGCAGTACTTC; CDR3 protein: CSVVPSGVSYEQYF
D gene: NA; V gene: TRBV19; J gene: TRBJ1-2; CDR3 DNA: TGTGCCAGTAATAGGGGGGGCGCGAGTGGCTACACCTTC; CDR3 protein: CASNRGGASGYTF
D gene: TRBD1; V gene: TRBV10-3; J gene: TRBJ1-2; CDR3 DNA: TGTGCCACCTTGGACAGGGTCGACTATGGCTACACCTTC; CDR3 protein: CATLDRVDYGYTF
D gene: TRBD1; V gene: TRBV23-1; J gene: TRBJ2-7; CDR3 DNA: TGCGCCAGCAGTCACACAGGGGGAAACGAGCAGTACTTC; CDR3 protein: CASSHTGGNEQYF
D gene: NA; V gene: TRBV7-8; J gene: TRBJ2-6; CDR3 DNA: TGTGCCAGCAGCTTATTGGGCAGGTCGACTGGGGCCAACGTCCTGACTTTC; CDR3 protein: CASSLLGRSTGANVLTF
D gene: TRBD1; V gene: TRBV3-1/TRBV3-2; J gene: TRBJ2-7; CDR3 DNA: TGTGCCAGCAGCCGGGACAGCTACGAGCAGTACTTC; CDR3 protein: CASSRDSYEQYF
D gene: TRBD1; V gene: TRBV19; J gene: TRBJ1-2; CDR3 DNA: TGTGCCAGTAGGGACAGGGGGAACGCCTATGGCTACACCTTC; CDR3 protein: CASRDRGNAYGYTF
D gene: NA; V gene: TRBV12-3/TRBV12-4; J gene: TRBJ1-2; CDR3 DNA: TGTGCCAGCAGTTTGGGAGGCTGGGTCGGCTACACCTTC; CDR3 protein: CASSLGGWVGYTF
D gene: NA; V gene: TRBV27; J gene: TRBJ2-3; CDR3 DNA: TGTGCCAGCAGTTTATCGGCGGACACAGATACGCAGTATTTT; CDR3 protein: CASSLSADTDTQYF
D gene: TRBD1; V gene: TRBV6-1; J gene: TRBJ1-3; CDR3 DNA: TGTGCCAGCAGTGAGGGACAGGGAACCGGAAACACCATATATTTT; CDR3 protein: CASSEGQGTGNTIYF
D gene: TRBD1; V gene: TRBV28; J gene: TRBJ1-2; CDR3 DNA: TGTGCCAGCAGTTTTCACAGGGGGCCCTATGGCTACACCTTC; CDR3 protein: CASSFHRGPYGYTF
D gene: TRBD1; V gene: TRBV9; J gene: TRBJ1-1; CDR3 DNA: TGTGCCAGCAGCGCACCTTCCGACAGGGCTAGAGCTGAAGCTTTCTTT; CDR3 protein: CASSAPSDRARAEAFF
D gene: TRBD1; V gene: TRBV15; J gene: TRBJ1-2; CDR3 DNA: TGTGCCACCAGCGTCTCACAGGGGTCGAACTATGGCTACACCTTC; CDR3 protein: CATSVSQGSNYGYTF
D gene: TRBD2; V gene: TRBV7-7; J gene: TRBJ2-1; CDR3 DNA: TGTGCCAGCAGCGCCCTCAGAAGTTCTACTAGCGGGGGCCAGTACAATGAGCAGTTCTTC; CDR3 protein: CASSALRSSTSGGQYNEQFF